Sequencing of this TCR beta chain was carried out in a study of cytotoxic CD8 clonotypes in ibrutinib-treated CLL. The method was immunoSEQ multiplex PCR; TCRdb's version includes in-frame clones alone and lacks a portion of them. The profile covers 40,000 or so clones, with under 80% appearing a single time and 10% taken by the ten largest. The ends were cut back, 4 bases at V and 6 bases at J, with 14 bases in the middle. Germline V gives CDR1 WNHNN, CDR2 SYGVQD (reference sequence). The CDR3 length is 14 residues. This clonotype originated in a human donor with chronic lymphocytic leukemia. The chain recombines TRBV10-1 with TRBJ2-3; a weak D match, TRBD2 (6 bases). The source material was PBMCs, sampled at disease progression, from a patient treated with ibrutinib. The CDR3 DNA reads as TGCGCCAGCAGTGGACGGATGGGGGGTGATACGCAGTATTTT. Protein product: CASSGRMGGDTQYF.